This entry lists 23 T cell receptor beta chains sequenced from one sample in a study of T cells after somatic rescue of genetic block. Profiling relied on immunoSEQ multiplex PCR, and the TCRdb table lists in-frame clones only, not all of them. This sample has under 150,000 clones, with 80% to 95% found just once. The material sequenced was peripheral blood mononuclear cells (PBMCs). All receptors derive from a woman between 18 and 29 years old.

This rearrangement joins TRBV7-8 to TRBJ1-2, with TRBD1 matching 7 bases. With V trimmed by 8 bases and J by 8 bases, 11 bases remained unmatched. Germline CDR1 is SGHVS and CDR2 is FQNEAQ. This CDR3 is 13 amino acids long. The CDR3 DNA is TGTGCCAGCGTCGGGACAGTTTGGGGAGGCTACACCTTC. This translates into CASVGTVWGGYTF.

This chain joins TRBV20-1 and TRBJ1-2; no firm D call. Trimming left V 0 bases short and J 12 bases short, with 8 bases between. CDR3 length: 10 residues. CDR1 is DFQATT and CDR2 is SNEGSKA in the germline V gene (reference sequence). In nucleotides, the CDR3 is TGCAGTGCTAGAGATTTGGTGGACACCTTC. This encodes CSARDLVDTF.

This CDR3 is CASSLSLSGANVLTF. DNA of the CDR3: TGCGCCAGCAGCTTGAGCTTGTCCGGGGCCAACGTCCTGACTTTC. The chain has TRBV5-1 and TRBJ2-6; no clear D. V was shortened by 1 base and J by 4 bases, with 9 bases between the two germline ends. The CDR3 has 15 residues. Germline V gene lookup returns CDR1 SGHRS and CDR2 YFSETQ.

The rearrangement joins TRBV6-5 to TRBJ1-5, with D possibly matching TRBD1 (6 bases). V lost 5 bases to trimming and J lost 4 bases, with 15 bases between them. The CDR3 has 15 residues. Per the germline V gene, CDR1 is MNHEY and CDR2 is SVGAGI. The CDR3 DNA sequence: TGTGCCAGCAGTCAACAGGGTCTGAGGAATCAGCCCCAGCATTTT. It encodes CASSQQGLRNQPQHF.

The chain joins TRBV4-2 to TRBJ1-6; D is perhaps TRBD1 (5 bases). V was trimmed by 4 bases and J by 6 bases, leaving 16 bases between them. Germline V gene data show CDR1 as LGHNA and CDR2 as YNFKEQ. The CDR3 extends over 16 amino acids. CDR3 amino acids: CASSRNTGTSNSPLHF. CDR3 DNA: TGTGCCAGCAGCCGGAATACCGGGACCTCTAATTCACCCCTCCACTTT.

The V gene is TRBV5-6, the J gene TRBJ2-5, with a tentative D call TRBD2 (6 bases). This CDR3 is 14 amino acids long. Per germline, CDR1 SGHDT and CDR2 YYEEEE. Trimming took off 4 bases at V and 4 bases at J, with 14 bases between the two ends. CDR3 coding DNA: TGTGCCAGCAGCCTCCCGGGAGCCGGAGAGACCCAGTACTTC. Translation: CASSLPGAGETQYF.

This rearrangement joins TRBV6-5 to TRBJ1-6; TRBD1 matches at 10 bases. V lost 8 bases to trimming and J lost 7 bases; unmatched junction nucleotides: 8. CDR1 is MNHEY and CDR2 is SVGAGI in the germline V gene. The CDR3 spans 15 residues. CDR3 region: CASHRGGQGNSPLHF. DNA of the CDR3: TGTGCCAGCCATCGGGGGGGACAGGGGAATTCACCCCTCCACTTT.

V usage is TRBV19 and J usage is TRBJ1-2; 7 bases match TRBD1. Trimming took 10 bases from V and 5 from J; bases not matched to a gene: 13. Germline-derived CDR1 and CDR2 are LNHDA and SQIVND (reference sequence). The CDR3 sequence is 14 residues long. CDR3 DNA: TGTGCCACCCAAAGACCGGGACAGCTTTATGGCTACACCTTC. Translated, it gives CATQRPGQLYGYTF.

The chain links TRBV13 to TRBJ1-2; D ambiguous. Between the trimmed V and J ends, which lost 0 bases and 4 bases, there was a span of 9 bases. The CDR3 contains 14 residues. CDR1 and CDR2 from the germline V gene are PRHDT and FYEKMQ (reference sequence). CDR3: CASSLGAVPYGYTF. In nucleotides, the CDR3 is TGTGCCAGCAGCTTAGGGGCAGTCCCCTATGGCTACACCTTC.

The rearrangement uses TRBV5-4 and TRBJ2-7; the D gene could be TRBD1 or TRBD2 (5 bases each). Germline V lookup: CDR1 SGHNT, CDR2 YYREEE (reference sequence). CDR3 length: 13 residues. The V and J ends lost 4 bases and 5 bases respectively, with 13 bases between them. CDR3 loop: CASSPLGTHEQYF. CDR3 coding DNA: TGTGCCAGCAGCCCTTTAGGGACCCACGAGCAGTACTTC.

V gene TRBV6-1 combines with J gene TRBJ2-4; 12 bases align to TRBD1. Losses at the gene ends were 6 bases for V and 2 bases for J; bases not matched to a gene: 2. The germline V gene encodes CDR1 MNHNS and CDR2 SASEGT. The CDR3 runs to 15 residues. This CDR3 reads CASRWDRGPKNIQYF. The CDR3 region has the DNA TGTGCCAGCAGGTGGGACAGGGGGCCCAAAAACATTCAGTACTTC.

The rearrangement joins TRBV19 to TRBJ1-5; D is undetermined. CDR3 length: 13 residues. Germline CDR1 and CDR2: LNHDA and SQIVND (reference sequence). Trimming took 4 bases from V and 5 from J, leaving 9 bases between them. The CDR3 nucleotides are TGTGCCAGTAGTAGTCCAGGCTATCAGCCCCAGCATTTT. It yields the protein CASSSPGYQPQHF.

The chain joins TRBV18 to TRBJ2-7; 9 bases map to TRBD1. Unmatched junction bases numbered 4, after V lost 0 bases and J lost 7 bases. Germline loops: CDR1 KGHSH, CDR2 LQKENI. This CDR3 is 14 amino acids long. The CDR3 protein is CASSPPGQGGEQYF. CDR3 DNA sequence: TGTGCCAGCTCACCACCGGGACAGGGAGGGGAGCAGTACTTC. The full variable domain, completed using reference TRBV18 and TRBJ2-7, is NAGVMQNPRHLVRRRGQEARLRCSPMKGHSHVYWYRQLPEEGLKFMVYLQKENIIDESGMPKERFSAEFPKEGPSILRIQQVVRGDSAAYFCASSPPGQGGEQYFGPGTRLTVT.

This clone was seen a handful of times. This chain joins TRBV19 and TRBJ1-2; no clear D gene. The V and J ends lost 4 bases and 8 bases respectively, with 17 bases between them. CDR3 length: 14 residues. Germline V gene data show CDR1 as LNHDA and CDR2 as SQIVND (reference sequence). In DNA form, the CDR3 reads TGTGCCAGTAGTACCCCCACAGCCCCCGGAGGCTACACCTTC. Its translation: CASSTPTAPGGYTF.

V and J are TRBV7-2 and TRBJ1-1; no clear D. From germline, CDR1 is SGHTA and CDR2 FQGNSA. V lost 5 bases to trimming and J lost 4 bases, with 8 bases between them. This CDR3 spans 12 amino acids. This chain's CDR3 is CASSPKSTEAFF. CDR3 DNA: TGTGCCAGCAGCCCGAAATCCACTGAAGCTTTCTTT.

This clone has just one count. The chain employs TRBV5-4 and TRBJ2-7, with D possibly TRBD2 on 6 matching bases. Trimming took off 4 bases at V and 9 bases at J, with 17 bases between the two ends. This CDR3 is 13 amino acids long. Germline V gene sequence: CDR1 SGHNT, CDR2 YYREEE (reference sequence). This chain's CDR3 is CASSGGTDLRQYF. As DNA, the CDR3 is TGTGCCAGCAGCGGAGGGACCGATCTACGGCAGTACTTC.

The chain links TRBV5-1 to TRBJ1-2, with TRBD1 matching over 7 bases. Germline V lookup: CDR1 SGHRS, CDR2 YFSETQ. J was trimmed by 4 bases and V by 4 bases; bases with no gene match: 7. The CDR3 consists of 14 residues. CDR3 bases: TGCGCCAGCAGCGAGGGACAGCCACTCTATGGCTACACCTTC. Translation: CASSEGQPLYGYTF.

The chain recombines TRBV23-1 with TRBJ2-5; 10 bases agree with TRBD1. TRBV23-1 is filed as an ORF, its function uncertain. This CDR3 region has 18 residues. Losses at the gene ends were 3 bases for V and 5 bases for J; bases not matched to a gene: 15. The CDR3 DNA is TGCGCCAGCAGTCATGTTTGCGGGACAGGGGACGTCCAGGAGACCCAGTACTTC. Translation: CASSHVCGTGDVQETQYF.

This clone was observed a single time. The chain links TRBV19 to TRBJ1-4, with unresolved D. V was trimmed by 1 base and J by 10 bases, leaving 7 bases between them. The CDR3 is 12 residues long. Germline CDR1 reads LNHDA; CDR2 reads SQIVND (reference sequence). The CDR3 DNA follows: TGTGCCAGTAGTATAGGCGGGAGAAAACTGTTTTTT. Its translation is CASSIGGRKLFF.

V and J are TRBV12-5 and TRBJ1-5, with 8 bases fitting TRBD1. Trimming cost V 5 bases and J 4 bases; bases outside gene matches: 16. The germline V gene encodes CDR1 LGHNT and CDR2 FRNRAP. This CDR3 has 18 residues. CDR3 residues: CASGPLHPVQGDNQPQHF. The DNA for the CDR3 is TGTGCTAGTGGTCCCCTTCACCCGGTACAGGGGGATAATCAGCCCCAGCATTTT.

In nucleotides, the CDR3 is TGTGCCAGCAGCCGACAGGGCACAGGCGGGGAGCTGTTTTTT. Protein sequence: CASSRQGTGGELFF. This rearrangement joins TRBV7-3 to TRBJ2-2; the match to TRBD1 covers 7 bases. V lost 5 bases and J lost 7; bases outside the gene matches: 7. Germline V gene lookup returns CDR1 SGHTA and CDR2 FQGTGA. CDR3 length equals 14 residues.

This chain links TRBV6-4 with TRBJ2-4; TRBD1 aligns across 7 bases. Unmatched junction bases numbered 7, after V lost 5 bases and J lost 6 bases. Germline CDR1 and CDR2: MRHNA and SNTAGT. The CDR3 has 14 amino acids. DNA of the CDR3: TGTGCCAGCAGTCCCCGGCCAGGGGGAAACATTCAGTACTTC. This encodes CASSPRPGGNIQYF.

A few counts support this clone. V gene TRBV7-9 combines with J gene TRBJ1-5; TRBD1 might be the D (5 bases). This CDR3 has 12 residues. The ends were cut back, 1 base at V and 9 bases at J, with 7 bases in the middle. The germline CDR1 and CDR2 sequences are SEHNR and FQNEAQ (reference sequence). CDR3 loop: CASSLEGRPQHF. The CDR3 DNA is TGTGCCAGCAGCTTAGAGGGGCGGCCCCAGCATTTT.